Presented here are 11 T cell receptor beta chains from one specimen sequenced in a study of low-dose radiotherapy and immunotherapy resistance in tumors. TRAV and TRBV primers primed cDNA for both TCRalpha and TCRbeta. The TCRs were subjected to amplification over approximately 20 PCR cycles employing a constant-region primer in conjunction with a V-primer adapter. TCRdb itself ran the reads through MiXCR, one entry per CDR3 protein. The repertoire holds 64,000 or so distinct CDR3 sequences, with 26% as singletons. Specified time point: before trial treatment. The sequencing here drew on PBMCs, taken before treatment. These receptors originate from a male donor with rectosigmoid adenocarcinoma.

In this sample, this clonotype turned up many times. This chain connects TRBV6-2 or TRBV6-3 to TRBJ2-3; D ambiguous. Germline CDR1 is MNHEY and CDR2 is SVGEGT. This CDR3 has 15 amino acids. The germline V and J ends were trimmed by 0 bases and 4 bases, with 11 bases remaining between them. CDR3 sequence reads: CASSYSTRAADTQYF. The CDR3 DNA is TGTGCCAGCAGTTACTCGACAAGGGCGGCAGATACGCAGTATTTT.

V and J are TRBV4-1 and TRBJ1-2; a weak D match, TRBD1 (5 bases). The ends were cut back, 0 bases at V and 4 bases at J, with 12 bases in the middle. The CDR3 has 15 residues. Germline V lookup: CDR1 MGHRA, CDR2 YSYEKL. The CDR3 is CASSQDEGFGYGYTF. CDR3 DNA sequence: TGCGCCAGCAGCCAAGATGAGGGGTTTGGCTATGGCTACACCTTC.

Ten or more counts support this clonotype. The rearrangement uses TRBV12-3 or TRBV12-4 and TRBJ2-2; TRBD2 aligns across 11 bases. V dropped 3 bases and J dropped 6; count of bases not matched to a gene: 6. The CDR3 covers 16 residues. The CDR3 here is CASSFLLAGGPGELFF. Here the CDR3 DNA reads TGTGCCAGCAGTTTTCTTCTAGCGGGAGGTCCCGGGGAGCTGTTTTTT.

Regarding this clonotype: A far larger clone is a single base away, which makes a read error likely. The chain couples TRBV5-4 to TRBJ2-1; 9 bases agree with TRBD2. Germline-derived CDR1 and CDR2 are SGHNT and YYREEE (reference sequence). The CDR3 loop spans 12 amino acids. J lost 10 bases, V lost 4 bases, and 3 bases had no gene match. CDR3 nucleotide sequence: TGTGCCAGCAGCATGACTAGCGGAGAGCAGTTCTTC. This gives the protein CASSMTSGEQFF.

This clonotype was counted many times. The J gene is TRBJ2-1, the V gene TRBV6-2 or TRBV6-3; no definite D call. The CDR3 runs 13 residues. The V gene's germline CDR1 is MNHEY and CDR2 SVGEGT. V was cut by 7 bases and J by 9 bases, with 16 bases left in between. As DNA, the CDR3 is TGTGCCAGCAACTTACGCCCCGAAAGTGAGCAGTTCTTC. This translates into CASNLRPESEQFF.

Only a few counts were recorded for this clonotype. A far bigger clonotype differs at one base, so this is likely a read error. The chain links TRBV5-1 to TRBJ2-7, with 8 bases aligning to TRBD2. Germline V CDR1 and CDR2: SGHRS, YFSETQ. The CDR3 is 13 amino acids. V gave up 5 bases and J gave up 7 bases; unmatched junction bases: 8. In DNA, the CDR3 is TGCGCCAGCAGAGAGCGGGAGTACAATGAGCAGTACTTC. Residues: CASREREYNEQYF.

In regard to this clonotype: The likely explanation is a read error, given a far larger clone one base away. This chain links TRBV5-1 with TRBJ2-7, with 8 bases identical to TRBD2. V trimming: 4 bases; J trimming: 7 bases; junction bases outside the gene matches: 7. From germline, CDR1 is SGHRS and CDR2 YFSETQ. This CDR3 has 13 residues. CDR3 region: CASSALAGNEQYF. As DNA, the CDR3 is TGCGCCAGCAGCGCCCTAGCGGGCAATGAGCAGTACTTC.

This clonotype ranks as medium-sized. The CDR3 nucleotides read TGTGCCAGCAGGCGGACAGGTCGCAATCAGCCCCAGCATTTT. Its protein is CASRRTGRNQPQHF. J is TRBJ1-5 and V is TRBV6-2 or TRBV6-3, with TRBD1 matching 7 bases. Germline-derived CDR1 and CDR2 are MNHEY and SVGEGT. The CDR3 runs to 14 residues. V gave up 6 bases and J gave up 2 bases; unmatched junction bases: 4.

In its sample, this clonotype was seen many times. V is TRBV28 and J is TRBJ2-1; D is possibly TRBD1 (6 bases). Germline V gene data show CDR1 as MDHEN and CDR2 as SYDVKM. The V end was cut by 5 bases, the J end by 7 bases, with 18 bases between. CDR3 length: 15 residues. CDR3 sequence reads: CASSHTPDRINEQFF. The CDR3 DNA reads TGTGCCAGCAGTCATACCCCGGACAGAATAAATGAGCAGTTCTTC.

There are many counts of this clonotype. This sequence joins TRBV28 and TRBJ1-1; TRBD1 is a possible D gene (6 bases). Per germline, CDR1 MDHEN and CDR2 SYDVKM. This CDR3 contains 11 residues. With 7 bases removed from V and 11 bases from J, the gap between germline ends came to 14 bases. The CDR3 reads CASNSGRGAFF. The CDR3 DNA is TGTGCCAGCAACTCGGGAAGGGGGGCTTTCTTT.

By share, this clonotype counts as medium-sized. The CDR3 loop reads CSVESPTSLYQETQYF. The DNA for the CDR3 is TGCAGCGTTGAATCACCGACTAGCCTGTACCAAGAGACCCAGTACTTC. The chain combines TRBV29-1 with TRBJ2-5; 7 positions match TRBD2. CDR3 size: 16 residues. The germline V gene has CDR1 SQVTM and CDR2 ANQGSEA. V lost 2 bases, J lost 0 bases, and 9 bases stayed unmatched.